The 32 T cell receptor beta chains given below trace back to one sample, sequenced in a study of T cell repertoires in cytomegalovirus infection. In TCRdb, the reads were re-called with MiXCR into one record per CDR3 protein. The table lists about 740,000 distinct CDR3 sequences, approximately 34% of them singletons. Material for sequencing was PBMCs. These receptors all come from a human donor in good health (CMV status not recorded). Some clones in this sample may be carry-over from other donors' samples.

The chain combines TRBV7-8 with TRBJ1-1; maybe TRBD1 (5 bases). This CDR3 is built from 15 residues. V was cut by 3 bases and J by 3 bases, with 14 bases left in between. Per the germline V gene, CDR1 is SGHVS and CDR2 is FQNEAQ. The CDR3: CASSLYAGRDTEAFF. Here the CDR3 DNA reads TGTGCCAGCAGCTTGTATGCAGGGCGGGACACTGAAGCTTTCTTT.

V usage is TRBV28 and J usage is TRBJ1-2, with TRBD1 matching over 7 bases. V was pared by 1 base and J by 7 bases, with 3 bases of the junction left unmatched. CDR1 is MDHEN, CDR2 SYDVKM, per germline. The CDR3 has 13 amino acids. The CDR3 spells CASSLLGGPGYTF. CDR3 nucleotides: TGTGCCAGCAGTTTATTAGGGGGCCCTGGCTACACCTTC.

This sequence joins TRBV5-4 and TRBJ2-5, with 11 positions matching TRBD2. V dropped 4 bases and J dropped 6; count of bases not matched to a gene: 8. Looked up from germline, CDR1 is SGHNT and CDR2 is YYREEE (reference sequence). The CDR3 runs 15 residues. Here the CDR3 DNA reads TGTGCCAGCAGCCCTACGCCGACTAGCGGGAAGACCCAGTACTTC. This codes for CASSPTPTSGKTQYF.

This clonotype was recorded a few times. V is TRBV24-1 and J is TRBJ1-1, with D tentatively TRBD1 (6 bases). The CDR3 length is 14 residues. CDR1 is KGHDR and CDR2 is SFDVKD in the germline V gene. The germline V and J ends were trimmed by 4 bases and 3 bases, with 11 bases remaining between them. The CDR3 reads CATSDPGDHTEAFF. The CDR3 nucleotides are TGTGCCACCAGTGACCCAGGGGACCACACTGAAGCTTTCTTT.

This clonotype has a handful of counts. The CDR3: CASSVDRVSDEQFF. CDR3 sequence (DNA): TGTGCCAGCAGCGTGGACAGGGTATCGGATGAGCAGTTCTTC. The chain uses TRBV7-8 and TRBJ2-1, with 8 bases aligning to TRBD1. V shed 5 bases, J shed 8 bases, and the junction held 8 bases outside the gene matches. CDR1 is SGHVS, CDR2 FQNEAQ, per germline. This CDR3 has 14 amino acids.

The rearrangement links TRBV2 to TRBJ2-4, with no clear D. The V end lost 4 bases, the J end lost 16 bases, and 11 bases lay between the germline ends. This CDR3 has 10 residues. Germline V gene data show CDR1 as SNHLY and CDR2 as FYNNEI. CDR3 sequence reads: CASSVNSHYF. The CDR3 DNA reads as TGTGCCAGCAGTGTAAACAGTCATTACTTC.

This clonotype was picked up one time. One junction end disagrees with the germline gene, perhaps due to a read error. This chain connects TRBV6-1 to TRBJ1-5, with 9 nucleotides matching TRBD1. The CDR3 extends over 15 amino acids. Germline CDR1 reads MNHNS; CDR2 reads SASEGT. The DNA of the CDR3 is TGTGCCAGCAGAGAAGGGACAGGGTATGATCAGCCCCAGCATTTT. Encoded protein: CASREGTGYDQPQHF.

This clonotype was observed a few times. The V call is TRBV28, the J call TRBJ1-1; D uncertain. Trimming pared 3 bases from V and 1 base from J, leaving 21 bases between. This CDR3 has 18 residues. Germline values: CDR1 MDHEN, CDR2 SYDVKM. The CDR3 DNA reads as TGTGCCAGCAGTTTGCTTGGCAGACGATATTCAAAGAACACTGAAGCTTTCTTT. Its translation: CASSLLGRRYSKNTEAFF. Drawing the rest from reference TRBV28 and TRBJ1-1, the complete variable domain is DVKVTQSSRYLVKRTGEKVFLECVQDMDHENMFWYRQDPGLGLRLIYFSYDVKMKEKGDIPEGYSVSREKKERFSLILESASTNQTSMYLCASSLLGRRYSKNTEAFFGQGTRLTVV.

A few counts support this clonotype. The J gene is TRBJ2-3, the V gene TRBV7-9, with 7 bases lining up with TRBD2. CDR1 is SEHNR, CDR2 FQNEAQ, per germline (reference sequence). Trimming cost V 2 bases and J 2 bases; bases outside gene matches: 7. The CDR3 consists of 16 residues. CDR3 bases: TGTGCCAGCAGCTTAATGAGCGGGACTTTCACAGATACGCAGTATTTT. The encoded protein is CASSLMSGTFTDTQYF.

The rearrangement joins TRBV11-2 to TRBJ1-6; D may be TRBD1 (6 bases). CDR3 length: 16 residues. CDR1 and CDR2 from the germline V gene are SGHAT and FQNNGV. Trimming stripped 4 bases from V and 7 bases from J, with 17 bases between. DNA of the CDR3: TGTGCCAGCAGCTCCATACAGGGAGGCCGCAATTCACCCCTCCACTTT. The encoded protein is CASSSIQGGRNSPLHF. The whole variable domain, filled in from reference TRBV11-2 and TRBJ1-6, reads EAGVAQSPRYKIIEKRQSVAFWCNPISGHATLYWYQQILGQGPKLLIQFQNNGVVDDSQLPKDRFSAERLKGVDSTLKIQPAKLEDSAVYLCASSSIQGGRNSPLHFGNGTRLTVT.

Ten or more counts support this clonotype. The CDR3: CASSTKGVGPYEQYF. CDR3 nucleotides: TGTGCCAGCAGCACAAAGGGAGTGGGGCCCTACGAGCAGTACTTC. This sequence joins TRBV7-8 and TRBJ2-7; possibly TRBD1 or TRBD2 for D (5 bases each). V gave up 5 bases and J gave up 2 bases, with 16 bases separating them. The CDR3 extends over 15 amino acids. The V gene's germline CDR1 is SGHVS and CDR2 FQNEAQ.

The CDR3 DNA follows: TGTGCCAGCCGCGCAGCGACCTACGAGCAGTACTTC. This gives the protein CASRAATYEQYF. The genes are TRBV6-6 and TRBJ2-7, with unresolved D. Germline V CDR1 and CDR2: MNHNY, SVGAGI (reference sequence). Trimming cost V 8 bases and J 2 bases, with 10 bases left between them. The CDR3 is made up of 12 amino acids.

The CDR3 region has the DNA TGTGCCAGTAGTATAGTGGGGGCCATGAACACTGAAGCTTTCTTT. Translated, it gives CASSIVGAMNTEAFF. The chain employs TRBV19 and TRBJ1-1; possibly TRBD1 for D (6 bases). The germline V and J ends were trimmed by 1 base and 0 bases, with 9 bases remaining between them. The CDR3 has 15 amino acids. Germline lookup yields CDR1 LNHDA and CDR2 SQIVND (reference sequence). Full variable domain (remainder filled in from reference TRBV19 and TRBJ1-1): DGGITQSPKYLFRKEGQNVTLSCEQNLNHDAMYWYRQDPGQGLRLIYYSQIVNDFQKGDIAEGYSVSREKKESFPLTVTSAQKNPTAFYLCASSIVGAMNTEAFFGQGTRLTVV.

The chain links TRBV14 to TRBJ1-1; D not resolved. Trimming shortened V by 8 bases and J by 5 bases, and 9 bases separated the two germline ends. This CDR3 spans 11 amino acids. Germline V gives CDR1 SGHDN, CDR2 FVKESK. The CDR3 DNA sequence: TGTGCCAGCGGAGACGAGACTGAAGCTTTCTTT. Translation: CASGDETEAFF.

This clonotype was counted only a few times. The genes are TRBV2 and TRBJ2-2, with D perhaps matching TRBD1 (6 bases). This CDR3 has 15 residues. Germline CDR1 is SNHLY and CDR2 is FYNNEI. Trimming shortened V by 8 bases and J by 6 bases, and 19 bases separated the two germline ends. The DNA for the CDR3 is TGTGCCAGCGTTGGTGTGGGGGCGAGTCCCGGGGAGCTGTTTTTT. This gives the protein CASVGVGASPGELFF.

The V and J genes are TRBV7-9 and TRBJ2-3; D might be TRBD2 (6 bases). The germline V gene encodes CDR1 SEHNR and CDR2 FQNEAQ (reference sequence). CDR3 length: 13 amino acids. The V and J ends lost 5 bases and 13 bases respectively, with 19 bases between them. The CDR3 reads CASSRPGRMLEYF. CDR3 in DNA: TGTGCCAGCAGCCGGCCGGGGAGGATGTTAGAGTATTTT.

This clonotype was seen only a few times. The rearrangement joins TRBV7-2 to TRBJ2-1; D gene ambiguous. V was pared by 4 bases and J by 3 bases, with 16 bases between. CDR3 size: 16 residues. Per the germline V gene, CDR1 is SGHTA and CDR2 is FQGNSA. CDR3 coding DNA: TGTGCCAGCAGCTACCTCAACCTAGGGTACTACAATGAGCAGTTCTTC. This encodes CASSYLNLGYYNEQFF.

V and J are TRBV12-3 or TRBV12-4 and TRBJ2-5; tentatively, D is TRBD1 (6 bases). The CDR3 loop spans 13 amino acids. Trimming removed 6 bases at V and 3 bases at J, with 11 bases between. Written as DNA, the CDR3 is TGTGCCAGCAGATCGACAGGAAAAGAGACCCAGTACTTC. Its protein product is CASRSTGKETQYF.

The V gene is TRBV10-3, the J gene TRBJ1-2, with TRBD1 as a possible D gene (6 bases). The V gene lost 2 bases and the J gene lost 6 bases, with 13 bases spanning the gap. The CDR3 extends over 14 amino acids. Germline-derived CDR1 and CDR2 are ENHRY and SYGVKD. The CDR3 loop is CAISEGGIVDGYTF. DNA for the CDR3: TGTGCCATCAGTGAGGGGGGCATAGTTGATGGCTACACCTTC.

V gene TRBV6-1 combines with J gene TRBJ2-3; 10 nucleotides agree with TRBD1. The CDR3 loop spans 14 amino acids. The J segment lost 3 bases and the V segment lost 5 bases, leaving 2 bases of the junction unmatched. Germline V gene lookup returns CDR1 MNHNS and CDR2 SASEGT. The CDR3 DNA sequence: TGTGCCAGCAGTTGGGGACAGGGGACAGATACGCAGTATTTT. Translating it yields CASSWGQGTDTQYF.

The chain uses TRBV12-3 or TRBV12-4 and TRBJ2-7, with D maybe TRBD1 (8 bases). V was pared by 6 bases and J by 7 bases, with 22 bases between. The CDR3 totals 15 residues. The CDR3 DNA sequence: TGTGCCAGCAGACAGACTACAGGGGGGGCCGAGGAGCAGTACTTC. As protein: CASRQTTGGAEEQYF.

This clonotype occurred a few times. J is TRBJ1-5 and V is TRBV28; D is possibly TRBD1 (5 bases). The germline gives CDR1 MDHEN, CDR2 SYDVKM. V was trimmed by 6 bases and J by 4 bases, leaving 10 bases between them. The length of the CDR3 is 13 residues. The CDR3 nucleotides are TGTGCCAGCAGCTGGGGGGTAAATCAGCCCCAGCATTTT. Its translation is CASSWGVNQPQHF.

This chain joins TRBV27 and TRBJ2-2; D is ambiguous. The germline gives CDR1 MNHEY, CDR2 SMNVEV (reference sequence). V shed 3 bases and J shed 0 bases, with 14 bases lying between them. This CDR3 spans 17 amino acids. The CDR3 spells CASSFLTTYANTGELFF. The CDR3 bases are TGTGCCAGCAGTTTTTTGACCACCTATGCGAACACCGGGGAGCTGTTTTTT.

This chain joins TRBV20-1 and TRBJ2-7, with 10 bases lining up with TRBD2. The germline V gene encodes CDR1 DFQATT and CDR2 SNEGSKA (reference sequence). V lost 5 bases and J lost 6; bases outside the gene matches: 10. This CDR3 is 14 amino acids long. As DNA, the CDR3 is TGCAGTGCTCAGGGGGCTAGCGGGAGCCGCGAGCAGTACTTC. Residues: CSAQGASGSREQYF.

This clonotype occurred a few times. V gene TRBV10-3 combines with J gene TRBJ1-1; 7 bases agree with TRBD1. This CDR3 is built from 18 residues. The germline V gene has CDR1 ENHRY and CDR2 SYGVKD. Trimming took 3 bases from V and 0 from J; bases not matched to a gene: 13. For the CDR3, the DNA is TGTGCCATCAGTGACGTACGACAGGGTTTTTACATGAACACTGAAGCTTTCTTT. Translation gives CAISDVRQGFYMNTEAFF.

This clonotype was picked up many times. The rearrangement links TRBV28 to TRBJ2-1, with TRBD2 identical over 8 bases. This CDR3 comprises 16 residues. Trimming took 7 bases from V and 2 from J; bases not matched to a gene: 10. CDR1 is MDHEN, CDR2 SYDVKM, per germline. The chain's CDR3 is CASNTERELPYNEQFF. In nucleotides, the CDR3 is TGTGCCAGCAATACCGAGCGGGAGCTGCCCTACAATGAGCAGTTCTTC. The whole variable domain, filled in from reference TRBV28 and TRBJ2-1, reads DVKVTQSSRYLVKRTGEKVFLECVQDMDHENMFWYRQDPGLGLRLIYFSYDVKMKEKGDIPEGYSVSREKKERFSLILESASTNQTSMYLCASNTERELPYNEQFFGPGTRLTVL.

The table lists this clonotype with many counts. The chain links TRBV28 to TRBJ1-3, with D hard to call. The CDR3 consists of 15 residues. Trimming cost V 6 bases and J 0 bases, with 12 bases left between them. Germline CDR1 reads MDHEN; CDR2 reads SYDVKM. The CDR3 loop is CASRLFYDSGNTIYF. As DNA, the CDR3 is TGTGCCAGCAGACTATTCTATGACTCTGGAAACACCATATATTTT. The full variable domain, rest sourced from reference TRBV28 and TRBJ1-3, is DVKVTQSSRYLVKRTGEKVFLECVQDMDHENMFWYRQDPGLGLRLIYFSYDVKMKEKGDIPEGYSVSREKKERFSLILESASTNQTSMYLCASRLFYDSGNTIYFGEGSWLTVV.

The rearrangement uses TRBV12-3 or TRBV12-4 and TRBJ2-7; TRBD2 aligns across 8 bases. V gave up 5 bases and J gave up 3 bases; unmatched junction bases: 18. The CDR3 consists of 18 residues. DNA of the CDR3: TGTGCCAGCAGTCCGGATCTCCCTTTAGCGGGAATGGACTACGAGCAGTACTTC. Translating it yields CASSPDLPLAGMDYEQYF.

This clonotype was seen more than once but under ten times. The gene calls are TRBV5-4 and TRBJ1-2; D not resolved. The V and J ends lost 0 bases and 4 bases respectively, with 10 bases between them. The germline V gene has CDR1 SGHNT and CDR2 YYREEE (reference sequence). CDR3 length: 14 amino acids. DNA for the CDR3: TGTGCCAGCAGCTTGGGCGACTTCCTCTATGGCTACACCTTC. Translation: CASSLGDFLYGYTF.

The chain couples TRBV4-1 to TRBJ1-1; perhaps TRBD1 as D (5 bases). Germline assignment: CDR1 MGHRA and CDR2 YSYEKL. Trimming took off 0 bases at V and 1 base at J, with 9 bases between the two ends. This CDR3 region has 15 residues. CDR3 in amino acids: CASSQDGGGNTEAFF. DNA of the CDR3: TGCGCCAGCAGCCAAGATGGGGGAGGGAACACTGAAGCTTTCTTT.

This chain connects TRBV6-1 to TRBJ1-5; the D gene is possibly TRBD1 (5 bases). The V and J ends lost 3 bases and 5 bases respectively, with 17 bases between them. This CDR3 spans 16 amino acids. Germline values: CDR1 MNHNS, CDR2 SASEGT. The CDR3 DNA follows: TGTGCCAGCAGTGATATGCAGGGTAGGGCTGATCAGCCCCAGCATTTT. Amino acids: CASSDMQGRADQPQHF.

On this clonotype: No conserved phenylalanine or tryptophan ends this CDR3, so it is likely a read error. This chain joins TRBV12-3 or TRBV12-4 and TRBJ1-2; a possible D gene is TRBD1 (5 bases). This CDR3 is 14 amino acids long. The V gene lost 5 bases and the J gene lost 5 bases, with 15 bases spanning the gap. The CDR3 region is CASSPEVWGYGYTL. CDR3 coding DNA: TGTGCCAGCAGTCCTGAAGTCTGGGGGTATGGCTACACCTTA.